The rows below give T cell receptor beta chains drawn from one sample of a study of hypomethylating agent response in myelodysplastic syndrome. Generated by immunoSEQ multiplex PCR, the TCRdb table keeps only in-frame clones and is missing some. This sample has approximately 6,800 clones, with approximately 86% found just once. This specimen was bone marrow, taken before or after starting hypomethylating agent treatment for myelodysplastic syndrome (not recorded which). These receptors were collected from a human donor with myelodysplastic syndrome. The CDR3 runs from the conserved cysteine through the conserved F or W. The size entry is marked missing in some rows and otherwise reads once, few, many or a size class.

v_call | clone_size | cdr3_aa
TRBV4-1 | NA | CASSQEGSAEAFF
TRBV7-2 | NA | CASSLRISGGASADTQYF
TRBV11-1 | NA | CASSTGLAVQETQYF
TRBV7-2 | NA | CASSLRLAGTGELFF
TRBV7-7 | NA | CASSLGRTDTQYF
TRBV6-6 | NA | CASSDKRDEQYF
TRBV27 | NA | CASSLDWGSNQPQHF
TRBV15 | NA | CATSRDRGYEQYF
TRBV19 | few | CASSSQGDTEAFF
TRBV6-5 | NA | CASRTNTGGYTF
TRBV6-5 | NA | CASKEVQGAFYGYTF
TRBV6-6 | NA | CASSLDNQPQHF
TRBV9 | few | CASSTDLGTEAFF
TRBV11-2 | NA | CASSFQETQYF
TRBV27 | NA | CASSLGRGTEAFF